These 9 T cell receptor beta chains were all obtained from the same sample, sequenced in a study of CD4+ T cells in melanoma. Sequencing was performed with immunoSEQ multiplex PCR; in TCRdb, only in-frame clones are kept and a portion is missing. The table lists about 50,000 clones, about 91% of them singletons. Specimen: peripheral blood. These TCRs come from a human donor with melanoma.

V usage is TRBV5-5 and J usage is TRBJ2-7; no definite D call. The CDR3 covers 14 residues. Germline V CDR1 and CDR2: SGHKS, YYEKEE (reference sequence). Trimming removed 0 bases from V and 0 bases from J, with 7 bases in between. CDR3 sequence (DNA): TGTGCCAGCAGCTTGGCCTCGGGCTCCTACGAGCAGTACTTC. It is translated as CASSLASGSYEQYF.

The rearrangement uses TRBV7-9 and TRBJ2-7; TRBD2 agrees at 7 bases. V lost 0 bases to trimming and J lost 7 bases; unmatched junction nucleotides: 3. This CDR3 region has 13 residues. Germline V gives CDR1 SEHNR, CDR2 FQNEAQ (reference sequence). CDR3 protein: CASSLATGGEQYF. DNA of the CDR3: TGTGCCAGCAGCTTAGCCACCGGGGGGGAGCAGTACTTC. The variable domain in full, with the rest retrieved from reference TRBV7-9 and TRBJ2-7, is DTGVSQNPRHKITKRGQNVTFRCDPISEHNRLYWYRQTLGQGPEFLTYFQNEAQLEKSRLLSDRFSAERPKGSFSTLEIQRTEQGDSAMYLCASSLATGGEQYFGPGTRLTVT.

The rearrangement links TRBV4-1 to TRBJ2-1; D gene unclear. Germline CDR1 reads MGHRA; CDR2 reads YSYEKL. V lost 6 bases to trimming and J lost 8 bases, with 14 bases between them. This CDR3 spans 13 amino acids. The DNA for the CDR3 is TGCGCCAGCAGACCTACCCATTCGGATGAGCAGTTCTTC. Translated: CASRPTHSDEQFF.

The genes are TRBV19 and TRBJ1-2; tentative D call: TRBD1 (6 bases). The CDR3 sequence is 13 residues long. V lost 8 bases and J 7 bases, leaving 17 bases between the germline ends. CDR1 and CDR2 from the germline V gene are LNHDA and SQIVND (reference sequence). The CDR3: CASSIDRLLGYTF. CDR3 coding DNA: TGTGCCAGTTCTATCGACAGGTTACTTGGCTACACCTTC.

The rearrangement joins TRBV27 to TRBJ1-6; D possibly corresponds to TRBD1 (5 bases). CDR3 length: 16 residues. Per germline, CDR1 MNHEY and CDR2 SMNVEV (reference sequence). Trimming took 3 bases from V and 0 from J, leaving 9 bases between them. The CDR3 spells CASSFRGSSYNSPLHF. As DNA, the CDR3 is TGTGCCAGCAGTTTTCGGGGGAGCTCCTATAATTCACCCCTCCACTTT.

In nucleotides, the CDR3 is TGTGCTAGTGGTTCTTCGGGACAGGGTAATTCACCCCTCCACTTT. Translating gives CASGSSGQGNSPLHF. The rearrangement links TRBV12-5 to TRBJ1-6; 9 bases map to TRBD1. The CDR3 sequence is 15 residues long. V gave up 4 bases and J gave up 6 bases; unmatched junction bases: 4. Germline CDR1 and CDR2: LGHNT and FRNRAP. The full variable domain, with the rest looked up from reference TRBV12-5 and TRBJ1-6, is DARVTQTPRHKVTEMGQEVTMRCQPILGHNTVFWYRQTMMQGLELLAYFRNRAPLDDSGMPKDRFSAEMPDATLATLKIQPSEPRDSAVYFCASGSSGQGNSPLHFGNGTRLTVT.

The chain has TRBV27 and TRBJ2-7; D gene ambiguous. V dropped 3 bases and J dropped 4 bases, with 13 bases sitting between them. This CDR3 is 14 amino acids long. CDR1 and CDR2 from the germline V gene are MNHEY and SMNVEV (reference sequence). The CDR3 DNA sequence: TGTGCCAGCAGTTTCTCCCCGGGTCTTTACGAGCAGTACTTC. This gives the protein CASSFSPGLYEQYF.

This chain connects TRBV28 to TRBJ1-5; D not resolved. The CDR3 totals 14 residues. Trimming removed 6 bases at V and 2 bases at J, with 11 bases between. The germline V gene has CDR1 MDHEN and CDR2 SYDVKM. The CDR3, as DNA: TGTGCCAGCAGGGTCCGGGGAGGCAATCAGCCCCAGCATTTT. Translation gives CASRVRGGNQPQHF.

The CDR3 spells CASSSGGTTLTGELFF. CDR3 nucleotide sequence: TGTGCCAGCAGCTCTGGGGGGACTACACTCACCGGGGAGCTGTTTTTT. The chain has TRBV11-3 and TRBJ2-2, with TRBD2 matching over 7 bases. The trim removed 4 bases at V and 4 bases at J, leaving 9 bases unmatched. Germline lookup yields CDR1 SGHNT and CDR2 YENEEA. The CDR3 runs to 16 residues. The full variable domain, completed using reference TRBV11-3 and TRBJ2-2, is EAGVVQSPRYKIIEKKQPVAFWCNPISGHNTLYWYLQNLGQGPELLIRYENEEAVDDSQLPKDRFSAERLKGVDSTLKIQPAELGDSAVYLCASSSGGTTLTGELFFGEGSRLTVL.